The 9 T cell receptor beta chains presented below share a single source sample, sequenced in a study of CD8 T cells in Susac syndrome. The authors reverse transcribed about 0.5 to 1 ug RNA with random hexamers. TCRdb processed the immunoSEQ multiplex PCR reads anew with MiXCR; each CDR3 protein has one entry. The sample includes roughly 200,000 distinct CDR3 sequences, 90% to 97% seen only once; the top ten take 0.093%. The sample was CD4+ T cells from PBMCs. These receptor sequences come from a human donor with multiple sclerosis.

The genes are TRBV2 and TRBJ2-1; 8 bases agree with TRBD1. The CDR3 runs 14 residues. Trimming took 7 bases from V and 5 from J; bases not matched to a gene: 7. Germline V CDR1 and CDR2: SNHLY, FYNNEI. Here the CDR3 DNA reads TGTGCCAGCACCCCGGACAGGGTTAACAATGAGCAGTTCTTC. Translating gives CASTPDRVNNEQFF.

The gene calls are TRBV6-5 and TRBJ2-3; TRBD2 might be the D (6 bases). The ends were cut back, 11 bases at V and 0 bases at J, with 12 bases in the middle. The CDR3 is 13 residues long. Germline V gene data show CDR1 as MNHEY and CDR2 as SVGAGI. The CDR3 DNA follows: TGTGCCTCCTGGGACTCGAGCACAGATACGCAGTATTTT. It specifies CASWDSSTDTQYF.

This chain connects TRBV20-1 to TRBJ2-6; D uncertain. The CDR3 is 15 amino acids. The V end lost 0 bases, the J end lost 0 bases, and 6 bases lay between the germline ends. Germline loops: CDR1 DFQATT, CDR2 SNEGSKA (reference sequence). The CDR3 nucleotides read TGCAGTGCTAGAGATCGAGGCTCTGGGGCCAACGTCCTGACTTTC. Amino acid sequence: CSARDRGSGANVLTF.

This chain connects TRBV6-2 or TRBV6-3 to TRBJ2-3; D call uncertain. The CDR3 consists of 13 residues. CDR1 is MNHEY, CDR2 SVGEGT, per germline. The V gene lost 2 bases and the J gene lost 6 bases, with 9 bases spanning the gap. In DNA, the CDR3 is TGTGCCAGCAGTTACGGCCTTTGGGATACGCAGTATTTT. Translating gives CASSYGLWDTQYF.

This clonotype occurred a few times. This chain uses TRBV7-9 with TRBJ2-7; unclear D gene. V lost 3 bases, J lost 5 bases, and 5 bases lay in between. CDR1 and CDR2 (germline): SEHNR, FQNEAQ (reference sequence). The CDR3 has 11 amino acids. The CDR3 coding sequence is TGTGCCAGCAGCTTCATCCACGAGCAGTACTTC. It codes for CASSFIHEQYF.

The chain uses TRBV7-9 and TRBJ1-2; D gene ambiguous. Germline CDR1 and CDR2: SEHNR and FQNEAQ (reference sequence). V was cut by 5 bases and J by 7 bases, with 11 bases left in between. The CDR3 is 12 amino acids. DNA of the CDR3: TGTGCCAGCAGCCCCCCGTCAGCTGGCTACACCTTC. It specifies CASSPPSAGYTF.

V is TRBV24-1 and J is TRBJ2-3, with TRBD2 matching over 8 bases. This CDR3 spans 15 amino acids. V lost 7 bases and J lost 5; bases outside the gene matches: 10. Per germline, CDR1 KGHDR and CDR2 SFDVKD. In nucleotides, the CDR3 is TGTGCCACCAGCAAGTCGGGGGGGCGAGAAGATACGCAGTATTTT. Its protein is CATSKSGGREDTQYF.

The chain joins TRBV3-1 to TRBJ1-2, with D unresolved. The CDR3 spans 15 residues. V lost 2 bases and J 5 bases, leaving 15 bases between the germline ends. Germline-derived CDR1 and CDR2 are LGHDT and YNNKEL (reference sequence). In DNA form, the CDR3 reads TGTGCCAGCAGCCAAAACCTCGGGCCGGGGTATGGCTACACCTTC. It translates to CASSQNLGPGYGYTF.

A remark on this clonotype: Mismatch with germline at one junction end may stem from a read error. The chain combines TRBV7-9 with TRBJ1-1; D call uncertain. Germline V CDR1 and CDR2: SEHNR, FQNEAQ (reference sequence). The CDR3 is 13 residues long. The chain's CDR3 is CASSLGGWTEAFF. CDR3 DNA sequence: TGTGCCAGCAGTTTAGGAGGATGGACTGAAGCTTTCTTT.